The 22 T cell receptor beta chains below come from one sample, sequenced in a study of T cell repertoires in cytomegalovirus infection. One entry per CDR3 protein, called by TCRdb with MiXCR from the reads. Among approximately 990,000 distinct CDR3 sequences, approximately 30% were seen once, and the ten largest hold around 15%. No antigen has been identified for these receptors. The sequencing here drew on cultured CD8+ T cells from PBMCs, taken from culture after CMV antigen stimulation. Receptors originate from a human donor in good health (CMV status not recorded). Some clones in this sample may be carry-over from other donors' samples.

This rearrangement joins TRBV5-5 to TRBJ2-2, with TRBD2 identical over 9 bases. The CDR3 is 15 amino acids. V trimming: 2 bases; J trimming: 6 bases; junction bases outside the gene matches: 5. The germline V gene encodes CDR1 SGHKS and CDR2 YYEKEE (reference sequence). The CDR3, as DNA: TGTGCCAGCAGCTTTCGCGGCGGGGGGGCCGGGGAGCTGTTTTTT. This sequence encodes CASSFRGGGAGELFF.

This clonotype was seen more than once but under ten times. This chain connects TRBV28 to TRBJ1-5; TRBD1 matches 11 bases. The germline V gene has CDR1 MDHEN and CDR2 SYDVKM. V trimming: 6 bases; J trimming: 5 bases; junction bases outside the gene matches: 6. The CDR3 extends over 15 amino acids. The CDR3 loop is CASRVWGQGDQPQHF. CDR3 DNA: TGTGCCAGCAGAGTTTGGGGACAGGGGGATCAGCCCCAGCATTTT.

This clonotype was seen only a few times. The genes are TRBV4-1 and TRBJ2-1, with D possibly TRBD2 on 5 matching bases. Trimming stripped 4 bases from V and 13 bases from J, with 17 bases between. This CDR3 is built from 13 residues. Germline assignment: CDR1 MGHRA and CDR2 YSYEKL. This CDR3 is CASSPGVRGLQFF. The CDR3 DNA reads TGCGCCAGCAGCCCCGGGGTTAGAGGTTTACAGTTCTTC.

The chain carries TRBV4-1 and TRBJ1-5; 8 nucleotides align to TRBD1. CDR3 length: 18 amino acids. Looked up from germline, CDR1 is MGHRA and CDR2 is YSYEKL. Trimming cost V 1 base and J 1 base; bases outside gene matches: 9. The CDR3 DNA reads TGCGCCAGCAGCCAAGGTCTAGCAGGGGGCTTCAGCAATCAGCCCCAGCATTTT. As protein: CASSQGLAGGFSNQPQHF.

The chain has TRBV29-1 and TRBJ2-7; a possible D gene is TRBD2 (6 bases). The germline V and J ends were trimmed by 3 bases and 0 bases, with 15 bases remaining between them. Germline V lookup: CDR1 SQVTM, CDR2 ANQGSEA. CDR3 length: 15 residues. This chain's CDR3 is CSVDGSESSSYEQYF. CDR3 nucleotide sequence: TGCAGCGTTGACGGGAGTGAATCGAGCTCCTACGAGCAGTACTTC.

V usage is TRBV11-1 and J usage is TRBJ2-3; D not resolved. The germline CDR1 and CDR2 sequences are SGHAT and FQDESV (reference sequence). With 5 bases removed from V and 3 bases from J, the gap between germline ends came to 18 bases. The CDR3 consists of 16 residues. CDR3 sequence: CASSPQLSDNTDTQYF. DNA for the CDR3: TGTGCCAGCAGCCCCCAGCTATCCGATAATACAGATACGCAGTATTTT.

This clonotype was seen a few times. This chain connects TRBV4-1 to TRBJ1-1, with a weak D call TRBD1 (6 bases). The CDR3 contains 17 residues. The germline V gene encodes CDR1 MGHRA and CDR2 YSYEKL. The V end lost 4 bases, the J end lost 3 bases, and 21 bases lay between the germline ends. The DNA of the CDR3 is TGCGCCAGCAGCCTTTACTCTTTACGGGGGGCAGACACTGAAGCTTTCTTT. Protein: CASSLYSLRGADTEAFF.

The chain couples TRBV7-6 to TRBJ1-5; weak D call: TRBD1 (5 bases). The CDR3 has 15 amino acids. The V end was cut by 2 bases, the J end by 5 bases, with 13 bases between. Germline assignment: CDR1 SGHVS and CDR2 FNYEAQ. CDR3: CASSLLGRVDQPQHF. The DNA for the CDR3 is TGTGCCAGCAGCTTATTGGGCAGGGTGGATCAGCCCCAGCATTTT. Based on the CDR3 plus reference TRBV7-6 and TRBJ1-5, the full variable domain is GAGVSQSPRYKVTKRGQDVALRCDPISGHVSLYWYRQALGQGPEFLTYFNYEAQQDKSGLPNDRFSAERPEGSISTLTIQRTEQRDSAMYRCASSLLGRVDQPQHFGDGTRLSIL.

The CDR3 loop reads CASSLVTAGAYNEQFF. The CDR3, as DNA: TGCGCCAGCAGCTTGGTAACAGCGGGGGCCTACAATGAGCAGTTCTTC. This chain connects TRBV5-1 to TRBJ2-1, with 8 positions matching TRBD2. The junction had 4 bases not matched to a gene; V was cut back by 0 bases and J by 2 bases. The CDR3 is 16 amino acids. In germline, CDR1 is SGHRS, CDR2 YFSETQ.

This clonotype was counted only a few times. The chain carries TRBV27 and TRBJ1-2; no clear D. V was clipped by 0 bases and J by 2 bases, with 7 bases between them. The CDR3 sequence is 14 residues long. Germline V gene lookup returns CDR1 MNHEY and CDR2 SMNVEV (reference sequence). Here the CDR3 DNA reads TGTGCCAGCAGTTTATCAAAGGGCAACTATGGCTACACCTTC. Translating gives CASSLSKGNYGYTF.

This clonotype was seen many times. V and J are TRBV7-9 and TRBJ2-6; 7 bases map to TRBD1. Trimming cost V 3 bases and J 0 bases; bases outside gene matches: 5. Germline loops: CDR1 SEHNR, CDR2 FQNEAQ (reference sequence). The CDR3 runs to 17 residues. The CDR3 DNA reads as TGTGCCAGCAGCTTTAGGGACAGAAGCTCTGGGGCCAACGTCCTGACTTTC. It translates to CASSFRDRSSGANVLTF.

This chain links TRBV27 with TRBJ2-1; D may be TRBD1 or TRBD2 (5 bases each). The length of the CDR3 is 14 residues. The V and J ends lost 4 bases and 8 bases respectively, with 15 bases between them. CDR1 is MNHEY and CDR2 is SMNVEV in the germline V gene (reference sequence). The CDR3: CASSSPGPWDEQFF. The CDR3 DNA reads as TGTGCCAGCAGTTCCCCGGGGCCCTGGGATGAGCAGTTCTTC.

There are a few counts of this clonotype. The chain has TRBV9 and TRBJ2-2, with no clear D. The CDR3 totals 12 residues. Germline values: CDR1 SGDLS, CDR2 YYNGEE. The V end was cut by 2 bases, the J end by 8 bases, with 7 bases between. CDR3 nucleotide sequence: TGTGCCAGCAGCGTTGGGGTGGGGGAGCTGTTTTTT. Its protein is CASSVGVGELFF. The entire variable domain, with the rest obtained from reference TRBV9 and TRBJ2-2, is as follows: DSGVTQTPKHLITATGQRVTLRCSPRSGDLSVYWYQQSLDQGLQFLIQYYNGEERAKGNILERFSAQQFPDLHSELNLSSLELGDSALYFCASSVGVGELFFGEGSRLTVL.

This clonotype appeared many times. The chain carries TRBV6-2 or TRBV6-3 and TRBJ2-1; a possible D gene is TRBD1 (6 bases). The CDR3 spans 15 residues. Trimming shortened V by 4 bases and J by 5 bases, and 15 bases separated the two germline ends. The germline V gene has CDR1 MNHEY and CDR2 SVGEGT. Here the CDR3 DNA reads TGTGCCAGCAGTTGGGACAAGGCTGGAGACAATGAGCAGTTCTTC. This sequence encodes CASSWDKAGDNEQFF.

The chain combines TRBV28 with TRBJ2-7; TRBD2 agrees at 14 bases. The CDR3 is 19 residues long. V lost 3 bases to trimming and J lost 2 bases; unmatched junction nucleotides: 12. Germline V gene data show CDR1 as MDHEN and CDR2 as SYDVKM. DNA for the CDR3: TGTGCCAGCAGTTTCGGATACCACGGACTAGCGGGGGGAACCTACGAGCAGTACGTC. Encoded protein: CASSFGYHGLAGGTYEQYV.

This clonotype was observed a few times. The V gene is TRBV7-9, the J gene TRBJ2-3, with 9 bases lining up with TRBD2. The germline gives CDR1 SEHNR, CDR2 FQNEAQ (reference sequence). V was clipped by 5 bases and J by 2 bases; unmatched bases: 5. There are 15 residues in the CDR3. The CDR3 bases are TGTGCCAGCAGCCCAAGCGGGGGGACCACAGATACGCAGTATTTT. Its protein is CASSPSGGTTDTQYF.

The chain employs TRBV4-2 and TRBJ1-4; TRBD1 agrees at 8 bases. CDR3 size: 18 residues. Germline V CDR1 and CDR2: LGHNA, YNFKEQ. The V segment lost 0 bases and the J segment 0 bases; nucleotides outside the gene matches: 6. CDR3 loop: CASSQDDRGYATNEKLFF. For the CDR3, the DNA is TGTGCCAGCAGCCAAGATGACAGGGGTTATGCAACTAATGAAAAACTGTTTTTT.

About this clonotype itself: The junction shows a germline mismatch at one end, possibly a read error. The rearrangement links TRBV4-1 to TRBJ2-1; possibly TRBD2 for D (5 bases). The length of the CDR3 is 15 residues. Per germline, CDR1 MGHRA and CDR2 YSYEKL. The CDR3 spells CVSTYKPRGYNEQFF. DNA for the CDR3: TGTGTCAGCACTTATAAGCCCCGAGGGTACAATGAGCAGTTCTTC.

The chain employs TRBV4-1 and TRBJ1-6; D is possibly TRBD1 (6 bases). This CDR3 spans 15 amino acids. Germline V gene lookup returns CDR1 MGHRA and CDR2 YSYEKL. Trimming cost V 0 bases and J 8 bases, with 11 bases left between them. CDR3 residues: CASSQDPGDDSPLHF. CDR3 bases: TGCGCCAGCAGCCAAGATCCAGGGGATGATTCACCCCTCCACTTT.

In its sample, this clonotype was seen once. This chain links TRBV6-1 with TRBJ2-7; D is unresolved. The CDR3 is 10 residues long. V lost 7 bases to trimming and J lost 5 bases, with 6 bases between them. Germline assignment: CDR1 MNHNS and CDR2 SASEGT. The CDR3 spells CASTGHEQYF. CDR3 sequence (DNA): TGTGCCAGCACCGGACACGAGCAGTACTTC.

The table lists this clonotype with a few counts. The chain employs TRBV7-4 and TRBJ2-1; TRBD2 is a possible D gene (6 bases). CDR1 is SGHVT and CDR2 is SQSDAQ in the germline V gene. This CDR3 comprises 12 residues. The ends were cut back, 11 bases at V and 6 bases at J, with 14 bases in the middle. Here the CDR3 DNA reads TGTGCCTGGGGAGGAGGGGCCAATGAGCAGTTCTTC. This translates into CAWGGGANEQFF.

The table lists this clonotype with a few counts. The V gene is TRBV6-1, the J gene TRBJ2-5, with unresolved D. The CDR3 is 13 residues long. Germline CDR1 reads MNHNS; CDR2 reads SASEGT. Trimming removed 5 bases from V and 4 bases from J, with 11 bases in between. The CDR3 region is CASSLSVRETQYF. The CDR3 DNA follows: TGTGCCAGCAGTTTGTCGGTTCGAGAGACCCAGTACTTC.